These 10 T cell receptor beta chains were sequenced from one sample in a study of CD8 T cells in ankylosing spondylitis. TCRdb re-analysed the 5' RACE reads in MiXCR, keeping a single row per CDR3 protein. The table has around 130,000 distinct CDR3 sequences, around 9.7% seen once. The sample consisted of blood, either unsorted or a sorted T cell fraction (not recorded which). All receptors come from a male donor with ankylosing spondylitis or in good health (not recorded which).

The sample holds a few counts of this clonotype. This rearrangement joins TRBV18 to TRBJ2-3, with TRBD1 matching 8 bases. Germline CDR1 KGHSH, CDR2 LQKENI. With 4 bases clipped from V and 3 bases from J, the junction kept 3 bases outside the gene matches. The CDR3 has 14 residues. CDR3 DNA: TGTGCCAGCTCACGGACAGGGCGGACAGATACGCAGTATTTT. This translates into CASSRTGRTDTQYF.

This clonotype was seen repeatedly, ten times or more. The chain employs TRBV7-3 and TRBJ2-1, with 9 bases identical to TRBD2. This CDR3 is 15 amino acids long. Looked up from germline, CDR1 is SGHTA and CDR2 is FQGTGA. The V gene end was trimmed by 9 bases and the J gene end by 5 bases; junction bases not matched to a gene: 11. CDR3: CARENSGSQHNEQFF. DNA of the CDR3: TGTGCCAGGGAGAATAGCGGGAGTCAACACAATGAGCAGTTCTTC.

Ten or more counts support this clonotype. The chain carries TRBV27 and TRBJ1-1; D is unclear. V shed 3 bases and J shed 3 bases, with 8 bases lying between them. CDR1 MNHEY and CDR2 SMNVEV come from the germline V gene (reference sequence). The CDR3 spans 13 residues. The CDR3 spells CASSFRRYTEAFF. The CDR3 DNA follows: TGTGCCAGCAGTTTCCGCCGCTACACTGAAGCTTTCTTT.

This clonotype came up many times. This rearrangement joins TRBV20-1 to TRBJ1-2; tentative D call: TRBD1 (5 bases). V shed 3 bases and J shed 4 bases, with 21 bases lying between them. The CDR3 is 16 amino acids. CDR1 and CDR2 from the germline V gene are DFQATT and SNEGSKA (reference sequence). In DNA, the CDR3 is TGCAGTGCTAGGGGGCTTGCGAGAATGAACGGCTATGGCTACACCTTC. Its translation is CSARGLARMNGYGYTF.

Note on this clonotype: A read error may account for a junction end that differs from germline. This chain links TRBV7-2 with TRBJ2-4; 9 nucleotides match TRBD2. The CDR3 is made up of 16 amino acids. Per the germline V gene, CDR1 is SGHTA and CDR2 is FQGNSA. The CDR3 protein is CASSLEGGLAKNMQYF. CDR3 nucleotides: TGTGCCAGCAGCTTAGAAGGGGGACTAGCCAAAAACATGCAGTACTTC.

This chain uses TRBV12-3 or TRBV12-4 with TRBJ2-3, with D uncertain. This CDR3 has 12 residues. The V gene lost 6 bases and the J gene lost 6 bases, with 10 bases spanning the gap. The CDR3 region is CASSSTWDTQYF. The CDR3 DNA sequence: TGTGCCAGCAGCTCGACCTGGGATACGCAGTATTTT.

CDR3 DNA sequence: TGTGCCAGCAGCTTAGGGACTAGCGGGTACTCCTACGAGCAGTACTTC. This translates into CASSLGTSGYSYEQYF. J is TRBJ2-7 and V is TRBV7-9; TRBD2 agrees at 11 bases. This CDR3 is built from 16 residues. The J segment lost 0 bases and the V segment lost 1 base, leaving 2 bases of the junction unmatched. The V gene's germline CDR1 is SEHNR and CDR2 FQNEAQ (reference sequence).

This clonotype was seen at least ten times. The chain employs TRBV5-5 and TRBJ2-5; maybe TRBD2 (6 bases). Trimming pared 5 bases from V and 4 bases from J, leaving 9 bases between. The CDR3 is 12 residues long. Germline V gene lookup returns CDR1 SGHKS and CDR2 YYEKEE (reference sequence). CDR3 loop: CASSFGGETQYF. CDR3 nucleotide sequence: TGTGCCAGCAGTTTCGGGGGAGAGACCCAGTACTTC.

The chain recombines TRBV29-1 with TRBJ2-2; D call uncertain. The CDR3 loop spans 14 amino acids. V shed 4 bases and J shed 0 bases, with 9 bases lying between them. Germline V gene sequence: CDR1 SQVTM, CDR2 ANQGSEA. CDR3: CSVVGVTNTGELFF. The CDR3 DNA follows: TGCAGCGTTGTTGGAGTAACGAACACCGGGGAGCTGTTTTTT.

The V and J genes are TRBV20-1 and TRBJ2-5, with D tentatively TRBD1 or TRBD2 (6 bases each). Germline CDR1 reads DFQATT; CDR2 reads SNEGSKA (reference sequence). The V and J ends lost 1 base and 4 bases respectively, with 22 bases between them. The CDR3 totals 17 residues. The CDR3 coding sequence is TGCAGTGCTAGAGGGGGTTTGGGGGGCAGGGGTAGAGAGACCCAGTACTTC. Translating gives CSARGGLGGRGRETQYF.